This T cell receptor beta chain stems from a study of OX40 agonist ivuxolimab in advanced cancers. Overall study context: Recorded diagnoses for dose-escalation patients were hepatocellular carcinoma, melanoma, renal cell or head and neck cancer.

In the case of this clone: What it recognizes is unknown.

Study conclusions and caveats: Low clonal expansion, among the lowest seen, marked partial responders at 0.1-3.0 mg/kg.

Data came from immunoSEQ multiplex PCR; TCRdb stores just in-frame clones and leaves some out. The table shows roughly 130,000 clones, with roughly 95% occurring only once. Germline-derived CDR1 and CDR2 are SGHDT and YYEEEE. Trimming took off 4 bases at V and 8 bases at J, with 16 bases between the two ends. The CDR3 runs to 14 residues. This TCR was sampled from an adult with an advanced solid tumor such as melanoma, head and neck, liver or kidney cancer. Source: CD4+ or CD8+ T cells sorted from blood, taken in a trial of the OX40 agonist ivuxolimab. The chain is built from TRBV5-6 and TRBJ2-4; tentatively, D is TRBD1 or TRBD2 (5 bases each). The CDR3 region has the DNA TGTGCCAGCAGCCCAGACAGTCGGCGGGACATTCAGTACTTC. Its protein is CASSPDSRRDIQYF.